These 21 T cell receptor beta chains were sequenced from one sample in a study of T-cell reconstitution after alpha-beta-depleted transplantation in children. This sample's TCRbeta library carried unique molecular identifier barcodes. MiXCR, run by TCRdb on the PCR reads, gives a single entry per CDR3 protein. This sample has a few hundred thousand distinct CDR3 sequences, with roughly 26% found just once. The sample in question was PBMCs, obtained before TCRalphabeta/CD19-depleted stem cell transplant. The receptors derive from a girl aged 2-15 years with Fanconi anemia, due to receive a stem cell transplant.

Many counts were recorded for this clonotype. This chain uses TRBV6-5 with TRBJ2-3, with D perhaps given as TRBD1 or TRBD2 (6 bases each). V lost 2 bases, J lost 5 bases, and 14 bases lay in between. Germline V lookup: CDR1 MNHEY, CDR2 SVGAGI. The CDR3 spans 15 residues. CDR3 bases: TGTGCCAGCAGTTACGCTAGGGGGGTGGTAGATACGCAGTATTTT. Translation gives CASSYARGVVDTQYF.

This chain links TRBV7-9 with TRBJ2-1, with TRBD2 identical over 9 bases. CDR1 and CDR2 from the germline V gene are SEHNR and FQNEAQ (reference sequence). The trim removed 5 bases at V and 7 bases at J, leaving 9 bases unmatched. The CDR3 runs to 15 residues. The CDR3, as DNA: TGTGCCAGCAGCCCGCTAGCGGGAAAAGATAATGAGCAGTTCTTC. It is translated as CASSPLAGKDNEQFF.

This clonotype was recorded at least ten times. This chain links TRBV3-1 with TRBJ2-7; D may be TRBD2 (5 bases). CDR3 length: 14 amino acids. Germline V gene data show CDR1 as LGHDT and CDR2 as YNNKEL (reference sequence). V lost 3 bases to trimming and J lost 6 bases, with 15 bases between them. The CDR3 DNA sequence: TGTGCCAGCAGCCAGAAGCCCCCAGGAGGCGAGCAGTACTTC. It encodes CASSQKPPGGEQYF.

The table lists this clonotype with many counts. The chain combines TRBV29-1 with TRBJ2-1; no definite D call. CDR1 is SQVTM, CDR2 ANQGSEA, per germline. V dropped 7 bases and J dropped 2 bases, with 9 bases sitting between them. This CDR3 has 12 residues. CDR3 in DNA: TGCAGCGGTGGAATAACCTACAATGAGCAGTTCTTC. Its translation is CSGGITYNEQFF.

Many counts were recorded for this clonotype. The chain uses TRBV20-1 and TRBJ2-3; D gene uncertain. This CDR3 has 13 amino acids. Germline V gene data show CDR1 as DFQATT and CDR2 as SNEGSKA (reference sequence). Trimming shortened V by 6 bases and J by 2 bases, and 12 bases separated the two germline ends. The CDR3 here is CSARASNTDTQYF. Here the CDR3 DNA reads TGCAGTGCAAGGGCCTCAAACACAGATACGCAGTATTTT.

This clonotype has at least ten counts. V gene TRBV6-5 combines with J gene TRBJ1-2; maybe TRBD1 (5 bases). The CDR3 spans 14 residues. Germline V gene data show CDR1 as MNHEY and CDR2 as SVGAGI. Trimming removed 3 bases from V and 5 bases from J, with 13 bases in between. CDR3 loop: CASSYYGQGYGYTF. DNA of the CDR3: TGTGCCAGCAGTTATTACGGGCAGGGATATGGCTACACCTTC.

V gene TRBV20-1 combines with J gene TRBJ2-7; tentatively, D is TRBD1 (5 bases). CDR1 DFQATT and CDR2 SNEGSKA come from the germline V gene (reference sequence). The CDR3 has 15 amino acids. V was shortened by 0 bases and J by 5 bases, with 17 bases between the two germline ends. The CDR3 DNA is TGCAGTGCTAGAGATCCCCACAGGCTACCCAACGAGCAGTACTTC. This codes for CSARDPHRLPNEQYF.

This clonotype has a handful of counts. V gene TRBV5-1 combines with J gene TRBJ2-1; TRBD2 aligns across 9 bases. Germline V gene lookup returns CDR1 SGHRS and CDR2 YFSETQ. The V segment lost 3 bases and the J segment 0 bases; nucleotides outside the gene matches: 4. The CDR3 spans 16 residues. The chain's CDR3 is CASSSETSGSYNEQFF. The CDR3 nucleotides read TGCGCCAGCAGCTCGGAGACTAGCGGCTCCTACAATGAGCAGTTCTTC.

The CDR3 region has the DNA TGTGCCAGCAAAACCGGGACTCCTCGCAATGAGCAGTTCTTC. Translated, it gives CASKTGTPRNEQFF. The chain recombines TRBV28 with TRBJ2-1, with TRBD2 as a possible D gene (6 bases). CDR1 and CDR2 from the germline V gene are MDHEN and SYDVKM. Trimming took 7 bases from V and 6 from J, leaving 16 bases between them. CDR3 size: 14 residues.

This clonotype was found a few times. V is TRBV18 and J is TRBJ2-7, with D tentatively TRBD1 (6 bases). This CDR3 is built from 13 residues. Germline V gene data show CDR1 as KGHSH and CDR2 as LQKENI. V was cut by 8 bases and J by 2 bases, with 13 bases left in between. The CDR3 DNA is TGTGCCAGCCAACCAGGGGCTACCTACGAGCAGTACTTC. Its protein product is CASQPGATYEQYF.

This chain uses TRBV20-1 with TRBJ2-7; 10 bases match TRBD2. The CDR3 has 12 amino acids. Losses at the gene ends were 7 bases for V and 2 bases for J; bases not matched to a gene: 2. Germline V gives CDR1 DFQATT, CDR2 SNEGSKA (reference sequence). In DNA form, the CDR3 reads TGCAGTGGGACTAGCGGAGCCTACGAGCAGTACTTC. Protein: CSGTSGAYEQYF.

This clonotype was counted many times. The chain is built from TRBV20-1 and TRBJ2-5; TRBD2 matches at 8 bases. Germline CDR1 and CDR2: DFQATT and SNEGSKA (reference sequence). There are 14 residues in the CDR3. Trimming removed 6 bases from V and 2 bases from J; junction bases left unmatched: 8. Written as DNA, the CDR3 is TGCAGTGCGTTTACTAGCGGCGGGCAAGAGACCCAGTACTTC. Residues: CSAFTSGGQETQYF.

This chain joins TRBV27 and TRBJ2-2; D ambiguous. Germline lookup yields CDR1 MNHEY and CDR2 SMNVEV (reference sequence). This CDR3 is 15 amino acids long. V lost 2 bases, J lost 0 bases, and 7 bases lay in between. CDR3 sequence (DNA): TGTGCCAGCAGTTTAGGCACCTCGAACACCGGGGAGCTGTTTTTT. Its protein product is CASSLGTSNTGELFF.

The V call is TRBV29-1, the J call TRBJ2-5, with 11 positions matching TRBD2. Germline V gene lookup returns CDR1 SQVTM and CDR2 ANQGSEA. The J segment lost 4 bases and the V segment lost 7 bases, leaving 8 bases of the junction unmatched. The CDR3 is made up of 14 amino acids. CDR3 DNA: TGCAGCGGACATAGCGGGGGGGCCGGAGAGACCCAGTACTTC. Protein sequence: CSGHSGGAGETQYF.

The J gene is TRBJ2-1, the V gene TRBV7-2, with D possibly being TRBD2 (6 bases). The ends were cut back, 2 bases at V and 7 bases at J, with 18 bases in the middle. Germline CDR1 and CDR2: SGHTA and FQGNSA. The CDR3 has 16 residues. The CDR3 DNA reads TGTGCCAGCAGCTTACCGGGGAGGCCCAACCTGAATGAGCAGTTCTTC. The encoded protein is CASSLPGRPNLNEQFF. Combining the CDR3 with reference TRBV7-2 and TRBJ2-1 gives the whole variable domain GAGVSQSPSNKVTEKGKDVELRCDPISGHTALYWYRQSLGQGLEFLIYFQGNSAPDKSGLPSDRFSAERTGGSVSTLTIQRTQQEDSAVYLCASSLPGRPNLNEQFFGPGTRLTVL.

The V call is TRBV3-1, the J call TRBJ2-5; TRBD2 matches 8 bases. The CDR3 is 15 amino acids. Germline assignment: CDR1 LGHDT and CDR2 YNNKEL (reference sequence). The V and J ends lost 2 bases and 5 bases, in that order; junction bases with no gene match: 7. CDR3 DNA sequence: TGTGCCAGCAGCCAACCGGGACTAGGACTCGAGACCCAGTACTTC. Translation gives CASSQPGLGLETQYF.

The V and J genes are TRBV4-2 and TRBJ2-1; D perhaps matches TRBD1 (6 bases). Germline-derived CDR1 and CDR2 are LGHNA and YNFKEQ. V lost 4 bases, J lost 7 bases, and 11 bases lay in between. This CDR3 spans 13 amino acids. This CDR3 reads CASSLGQPNEQFF. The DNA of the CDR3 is TGTGCCAGCAGCCTCGGACAGCCAAATGAGCAGTTCTTC.

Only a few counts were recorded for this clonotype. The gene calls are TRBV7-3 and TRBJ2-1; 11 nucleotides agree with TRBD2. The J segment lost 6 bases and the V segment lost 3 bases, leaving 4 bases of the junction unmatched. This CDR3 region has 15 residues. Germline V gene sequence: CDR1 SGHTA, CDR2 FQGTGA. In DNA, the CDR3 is TGTGCCAGCAGCTTGATAGCGGGAGGGCCCAATGAGCAGTTCTTC. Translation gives CASSLIAGGPNEQFF.

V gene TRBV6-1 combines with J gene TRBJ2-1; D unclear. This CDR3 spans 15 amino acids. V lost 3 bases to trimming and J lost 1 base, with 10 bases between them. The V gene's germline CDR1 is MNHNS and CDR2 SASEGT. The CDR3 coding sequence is TGTGCCAGCAGTGACTATCTCCGATCCTACAATGAGCAGTTCTTC. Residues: CASSDYLRSYNEQFF.

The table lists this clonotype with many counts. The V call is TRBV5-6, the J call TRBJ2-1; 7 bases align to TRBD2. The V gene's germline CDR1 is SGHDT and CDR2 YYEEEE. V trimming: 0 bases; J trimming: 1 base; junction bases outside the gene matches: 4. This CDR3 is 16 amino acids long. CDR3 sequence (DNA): TGTGCCAGCAGCTTGGGCGGGAGTAGGTCCTACAATGAGCAGTTCTTC. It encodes CASSLGGSRSYNEQFF.

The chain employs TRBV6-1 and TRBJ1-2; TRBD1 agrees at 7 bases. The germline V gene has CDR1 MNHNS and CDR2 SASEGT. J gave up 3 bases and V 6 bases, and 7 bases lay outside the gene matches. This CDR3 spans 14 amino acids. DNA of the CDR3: TGTGCCAGCAGACCGACAGGGCTGTACTATGGCTACACCTTC. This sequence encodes CASRPTGLYYGYTF.